These T cell receptor beta chains were read from a single sample in a study of PD-1 blockade in classical Hodgkin lymphoma. The data were produced by immunoSEQ multiplex PCR, yet TCRdb's version contains in-frame clones alone and is incomplete. The data contain over 85,000 clones, 90% of them seen just once; the ten biggest clones take up about 2.9%. Sequenced material: peripheral blood mononuclear cells (PBMCs), taken before the fourth cycle of nivolumab. The source is a human donor with classical Hodgkin lymphoma. Each CDR3 is given with its conserved first and last residue. The D gene is left open where the match is weak. Clone size is given for some rows only: seen once, a few or many times, or a class if the clone is expanded.

>.|TRBJ1-5|TRBV19|15|.
CASSLPSGFNQPQHF
TGTGCCAGTAGTCTTCCTTCGGGGTTCAATCAGCCCCAGCATTTT
>.|TRBJ1-3|TRBV16|18|TRBD1
CASSHLGQGGTSGNTIYF
TGTGCCAGCAGCCACCTGGGACAGGGGGGCACCTCTGGAAACACCATATATTTT
>.|TRBJ2-5|TRBV2|15|.
CASSGTAGRQETQYF
TGTGCCAGCAGTGGAACGGCAGGAAGGCAAGAGACCCAGTACTTC
>.|TRBJ2-3|TRBV6-5|15|.
CASSYSLSGGGTQYF
TGTGCCAGCAGTTACTCACTGTCGGGGGGCGGCACGCAGTATTTT
>.|TRBJ2-2|TRBV18|16|TRBD1
CASSPGQGQNTGELFF
TGTGCCAGCTCACCCGGACAGGGCCAGAACACCGGGGAGCTGTTTTTT
>.|TRBJ1-6|TRBV9|13|.
CASSVAHNSPLHF
TGTGCCAGCAGCGTAGCGCATAATTCACCCCTCCACTTT
>few|TRBJ2-7|TRBV11-3|14|.
CASSLVPRGGEQYF
TGTGCCAGCAGCTTAGTCCCTCGGGGCGGCGAGCAGTACTTC
>.|TRBJ1-2|TRBV10-3|12|.
CAIAGVEYGYTF
TGTGCCATCGCGGGCGTCGAATATGGCTACACCTTC
>.|TRBJ2-6|TRBV7-3|15|.
CASSTRAGGANVLTF
TGTGCCAGCAGCACCAGGGCCGGTGGGGCCAACGTCCTGACTTTC
>.|TRBJ2-7|TRBV28|14|TRBD1
CASSDQGAYYEQYF
TGTGCCAGCAGCGACCAGGGGGCATACTACGAGCAGTACTTC
>.|TRBJ2-1|TRBV23-1|16|.
CASSQSKALTYNEQFF
TGCGCCAGCAGTCAATCTAAAGCGCTAACCTACAATGAGCAGTTCTTC
>.|TRBJ1-1|TRBV6-6|15|TRBD1
CASSYSGTGDTEAFF
TGTGCCAGCAGTTACTCGGGGACAGGGGACACTGAAGCTTTCTTT
>.|TRBJ2-2|TRBV7-6|17|TRBD2
CASSQGLAEINTGELFF
TGTGCCAGCAGCCAGGGACTAGCGGAGATAAACACCGGGGAGCTGTTTTTT
>once|TRBJ1-4|TRBV30|14|.
CAWSLMTGGEKLFF
TGTGCCTGGAGTCTCATGACAGGCGGGGAAAAACTGTTTTTT
>.|TRBJ1-1|TRBV11-2|14|.
CASSLARGDTEAFF
TGTGCCAGCAGCTTAGCCCGGGGCGACACTGAAGCTTTCTTT
>.|TRBJ1-4|TRBV6-1|13|.
CASSSRGREKLFF
TGTGCCAGCAGCTCGAGGGGCAGAGAAAAACTGTTTTTT
>.|TRBJ2-7|TRBV30|12|.
CAWSGRGGEQYF
TGTGCCTGGAGTGGACGAGGAGGCGAGCAGTACTTC
>.|TRBJ2-3|TRBV11-3|15|.
CASSLGVRGTDTQYF
TGTGCCAGCAGCTTAGGAGTGAGGGGCACAGATACGCAGTATTTT
>once|TRBJ2-7|TRBV30|15|TRBD1
CAWSLTGTGVYEQYF
TGTGCCTGGAGTCTAACCGGGACAGGGGTCTACGAGCAGTACTTC
>.|TRBJ2-7|TRBV27|15|TRBD2
CASTGTSGGASEQYF
TGTGCCAGCACCGGGACTAGCGGGGGGGCAAGCGAGCAGTACTTC
>.|TRBJ1-5|TRBV19|15|.
CASMVSGQPNQPQHF
TGTGCCAGTATGGTTTCCGGACAACCCAATCAGCCCCAGCATTTT
>.|TRBJ2-3|TRBV7-2|14|TRBD2
CASSEGLATDTQYF
TGTGCCAGCAGCGAGGGACTAGCGACAGATACGCAGTATTTT
>.|TRBJ2-3|TRBV25-1|12|.
CASGASTDTQYF
TGTGCCAGCGGGGCCAGCACAGATACGCAGTATTTT
>.|TRBJ2-7|TRBV30|13|.
CAWGGMVRSKLYF
TGTGCCTGGGGGGGAATGGTTAGGTCGAAGCTGTACTTC
>.|TRBJ2-7|TRBV5-1|13|TRBD1
CASSPGQGDEQYF
TGCGCCAGCAGCCCAGGACAGGGCGACGAGCAGTACTTC
>.|TRBJ2-7|TRBV19|13|.
CASNHPTGREQYF
TGTGCCAGTAACCACCCGACAGGAAGGGAGCAGTACTTC
>.|TRBJ2-5|TRBV27|15|TRBD1
CASSLNRGPKETQYF
TGTGCCAGCAGTTTAAACAGGGGGCCTAAAGAGACCCAGTACTTC
>.|TRBJ1-1|TRBV9|14|.
CASSVDRRNTEAFF
TGTGCCAGCAGCGTAGACAGAAGGAACACTGAAGCTTTCTTT
>.|TRBJ1-6|TRBV30|13|.
CAWSSYWEEPLHF
TGTGCCTGGAGCTCCTACTGGGAAGAGCCCCTCCACTTT
>.|TRBJ1-1|TRBV27|16|.
CAGSLSRLGGDTEAFF
TGTGCCGGCAGTTTATCAAGACTAGGGGGGGACACTGAAGCTTTCTTT
>.|TRBJ2-7|TRBV28|15|TRBD1
CASSLQGRGRDEQYF
TGTGCCAGCAGTTTACAGGGCAGGGGGCGCGACGAGCAGTACTTC
>once|TRBJ2-7|TRBV30|12|TRBD1
CAWSNRGYEQYF
TGTGCCTGGAGCAACAGGGGTTACGAGCAGTACTTC
>.|TRBJ2-1|TRBV9|12|.
CASSEGGREQFF
TGTGCCAGCAGCGAGGGGGGACGGGAGCAGTTCTTC
>.|TRBJ2-3|TRBV6-6|13|.
CASSLTWSDTQYF
TGTGCCAGCAGTTTGACCTGGTCAGATACGCAGTATTTT
>.|TRBJ2-5|TRBV19|15|TRBD2
CASGTSGVRQETQYF
TGTGCCAGCGGGACTAGCGGGGTTCGGCAAGAGACCCAGTACTTC
>.|TRBJ2-5|TRBV6-5|13|.
CASSEYYGETQYF
TGTGCCAGCAGTGAATACTATGGAGAGACCCAGTACTTC
>few|TRBJ2-3|TRBV7-9|17|TRBD2
CASSPASGGDLADTQYF
TGTGCCAGCAGCCCCGCTAGCGGGGGGGATTTGGCAGATACGCAGTATTTT
>.|TRBJ1-2|TRBV7-2|16|TRBD1
CASSLRTGGYSYGYTF
TGTGCCAGCAGCTTAAGGACAGGGGGCTATTCTTATGGCTACACCTTC
>.|TRBJ1-6|TRBV9|17|TRBD1
CASTPGGQSSYNSPLHF
TGTGCCAGCACCCCAGGGGGGCAGAGCTCCTATAATTCACCCCTCCACTTT
>.|TRBJ1-2|TRBV6-5|15|TRBD1
CASTASGTGQNGYTF
TGTGCCAGCACCGCATCCGGGACAGGGCAAAATGGCTACACCTTC
>.|TRBJ2-3|TRBV7-3|13|.
CASSLTGRDTQYF
TGTGCCAGCAGCTTAACGGGGCGGGATACGCAGTATTTT
>once|TRBJ2-3|TRBV7-3|13|.
CASSSTGPDTQYF
TGTGCCAGCAGCTCAACCGGCCCAGATACGCAGTATTTT
>once|TRBJ1-2|TRBV6-6|16|.
CASTPAGDRANYGYTF
TGTGCCAGCACTCCAGCCGGGGACCGCGCTAACTATGGCTACACCTTC
>.|TRBJ1-5|TRBV11-3|14|.
CASSPAGTSQPQHF
TGTGCCAGCAGCCCGGCCGGGACCAGTCAGCCCCAGCATTTT
>.|TRBJ1-6|TRBV28|13|.
CASDRDTYSPLHF
TGTGCCAGCGACCGGGACACCTATTCACCCCTCCACTTT